One sample yielded the 17 T cell receptor beta chains listed below, sequenced in a study of blood T cell repertoires in COVID-19 (dated by TCRdb to about 2020). Library preparation was by the immunoSEQ multiplex PCR assay. TCRdb obtained this table from immuneACCESS and retained in-frame rearrangements with V and J assigned. These tables miss some clones; where compared with another copy, unresolved V genes account for less than half of the shortfall, and the remainder is unexplained. This sample has some 200,000 clones in its table, and less than 90% of those were observed once. Of the sample, about 14% is held by the ten largest clones. The sample taken for sequencing was peripheral blood. These receptors originate from a woman between 65 and 79 years old with COVID-19, enrolled during active disease.

The CDR3 loop is CASSPGLGTGELFF. DNA for the CDR3: TGTGCCAGCTCACCGGGCCTGGGCACCGGGGAGCTGTTTTTT. The chain is built from TRBV18 and TRBJ2-2; D not certain. The V and J ends lost 3 bases and 4 bases respectively, with 9 bases between them. Germline-derived CDR1 and CDR2 are KGHSH and LQKENI. This CDR3 is 14 amino acids long.

This clone was counted between two and nine times. V and J are TRBV11-2 and TRBJ2-3; TRBD2 is a possible D gene (6 bases). Germline V gene lookup returns CDR1 SGHAT and CDR2 FQNNGV. V was shortened by 5 bases and J by 0 bases, with 9 bases between the two germline ends. The CDR3 totals 14 residues. CDR3 DNA sequence: TGTGCCAGCAGCCGGGGGTCCAGCACAGATACGCAGTATTTT. Protein sequence: CASSRGSSTDTQYF.

The table lists this clone with a count of one. The CDR3 here is CASSYDRGRTEAFF. The CDR3 DNA sequence: TGTGCCAGCAGTTACGACAGGGGGCGAACTGAAGCTTTCTTT. The gene calls are TRBV6-6 and TRBJ1-1, with TRBD1 matching over 10 bases. J was trimmed by 5 bases and V by 2 bases; bases with no gene match: 2. Germline V gene data show CDR1 as MNHNY and CDR2 as SVGAGI (reference sequence). The CDR3 covers 14 residues.

This chain connects TRBV5-6 to TRBJ1-6; D possibly corresponds to TRBD1 (5 bases). The CDR3 loop spans 14 amino acids. CDR1 is SGHDT, CDR2 YYEEEE, per germline. V gave up 3 bases and J gave up 7 bases, with 11 bases separating them. CDR3 region: CASSWSGNNSPLHF. CDR3 DNA sequence: TGTGCCAGCAGCTGGTCAGGGAACAATTCACCCCTCCACTTT.

The V gene is TRBV28, the J gene TRBJ1-4; 12 nucleotides line up with TRBD1. Germline V gene lookup returns CDR1 MDHEN and CDR2 SYDVKM. J gave up 6 bases and V 8 bases, and 16 bases lay outside the gene matches. The length of the CDR3 is 18 residues. DNA of the CDR3: TGTGCCAGCGCGACCCGGGACAGGGGGCTGTTAGACCATGAAAAACTGTTTTTT. This sequence encodes CASATRDRGLLDHEKLFF.

The J gene is TRBJ2-5, the V gene TRBV11-3; possibly TRBD2 for D (6 bases). This CDR3 is 15 amino acids long. V gave up 1 base and J gave up 4 bases, with 13 bases separating them. Germline values: CDR1 SGHNT, CDR2 YENEEA. CDR3 protein: CASSLGGGAPETQYF. In DNA form, the CDR3 reads TGTGCCAGCAGCTTAGGTGGCGGGGCTCCAGAGACCCAGTACTTC.

This clone was counted only a few times. V gene TRBV19 combines with J gene TRBJ1-5; D gene uncertain. The CDR3 is 14 amino acids. V gave up 10 bases and J gave up 0 bases, with 13 bases separating them. Per the germline V gene, CDR1 is LNHDA and CDR2 is SQIVND (reference sequence). The CDR3 region is CATTSEDSNQPQHF. The CDR3 DNA is TGTGCCACCACTTCTGAGGATAGCAATCAGCCCCAGCATTTT.

The chain uses TRBV7-2 and TRBJ2-3; D is possibly TRBD2 (5 bases). The CDR3 consists of 15 residues. The V gene's germline CDR1 is SGHTA and CDR2 FQGNSA. V was clipped by 5 bases and J by 2 bases, with 14 bases between them. For the CDR3, the DNA is TGTGCCAGCAGCCCTCAAAGGCGGGTCACAGATACGCAGTATTTT. This encodes CASSPQRRVTDTQYF.

This chain links TRBV10-3 with TRBJ2-3; 12 positions match TRBD2. The CDR3 spans 15 residues. V was clipped by 2 bases and J by 5 bases; unmatched bases: 2. CDR1 is ENHRY, CDR2 SYGVKD, per germline. The CDR3 sequence: CAISELAGGQDTQYF. CDR3 bases: TGTGCCATCAGTGAGCTAGCGGGGGGGCAAGATACGCAGTATTTT.

The chain combines TRBV28 with TRBJ1-2; TRBD1 matches at 10 bases. CDR3 length: 14 residues. Trimming removed 8 bases from V and 5 bases from J; junction bases left unmatched: 8. The germline V gene encodes CDR1 MDHEN and CDR2 SYDVKM. The CDR3 coding sequence is TGTGCCAGCCGCTCCGGGACAGGGGCGTATGGCTACACCTTC. Encoded protein: CASRSGTGAYGYTF.

The V and J genes are TRBV10-3 and TRBJ2-6; TRBD2 matches 7 bases. There are 16 residues in the CDR3. The germline gives CDR1 ENHRY, CDR2 SYGVKD. V gave up 4 bases and J gave up 2 bases; unmatched junction bases: 5. Written as DNA, the CDR3 is TGTGCCATCAGTGGGTTTCGGGGGGCTGGGGCCAACGTCCTGACTTTC. Translating it yields CAISGFRGAGANVLTF.

This sequence joins TRBV18 and TRBJ2-1; 8 bases map to TRBD1. CDR1 KGHSH and CDR2 LQKENI come from the germline V gene. This CDR3 spans 14 amino acids. J lost 3 bases, V lost 3 bases, and 1 base had no gene match. The CDR3 loop is CASSPDRVYNEQFF. DNA of the CDR3: TGTGCCAGCTCACCGGACAGGGTCTACAATGAGCAGTTCTTC.

The chain carries TRBV12-2 and TRBJ2-6; the table's D gene call, TRBD1, was not cross checked with the DNA. TRBV12-2 is designated a pseudogene. The CDR3 length is 19 residues. The CDR3 loop reads CASRYTGMKVWSGANVLTF. Written as DNA, the CDR3 is TGTGCAAGTCGTTATACAGGGATGAAAGTGTGGTCTGGGGCCAACGTCCTGACTTTC.

The chain links TRBV11-2 to TRBJ1-1; no firm D call. V was pared by 5 bases and J by 6 bases, with 16 bases between. The CDR3 consists of 14 residues. Germline CDR1 is SGHAT and CDR2 is FQNNGV. DNA of the CDR3: TGTGCCAGCAGCAAAAACCCAGCGACGCCTGAAGCTTTCTTT. It codes for CASSKNPATPEAFF. The variable domain in full, with the rest retrieved from reference TRBV11-2 and TRBJ1-1, is EAGVAQSPRYKIIEKRQSVAFWCNPISGHATLYWYQQILGQGPKLLIQFQNNGVVDDSQLPKDRFSAERLKGVDSTLKIQPAKLEDSAVYLCASSKNPATPEAFFGQGTRLTVV.

The V gene is TRBV21-1, the J gene TRBJ2-5; TRBD2 reflects the table's D call only, with no check against the DNA. TRBV21-1 is listed as a pseudogene. This CDR3 is 13 amino acids long. Written as DNA, the CDR3 is TGTGCCAGCAGCAAAGGGGGACTTCGGACCCAGTACTTC. Its protein is CASSKGGLRTQYF.

J is TRBJ2-1 and V is TRBV4-1; a possible D gene is TRBD1 (6 bases). The CDR3 extends over 17 amino acids. Germline V gene sequence: CDR1 MGHRA, CDR2 YSYEKL. The V end was cut by 3 bases, the J end by 8 bases, with 23 bases between. The CDR3 protein is CASSQSLGGHVGDEQFF. The CDR3 DNA follows: TGCGCCAGCAGCCAGAGCCTTGGGGGCCATGTGGGGGATGAGCAGTTCTTC.

The CDR3 reads CASSPVRMKINEQFF. The CDR3 bases are TGTGCCAGCAGCCCGGTAAGAATGAAGATCAATGAGCAGTTCTTC. The chain uses TRBV7-8 and TRBJ2-1; D gene uncertain. Germline V gene sequence: CDR1 SGHVS, CDR2 FQNEAQ. Trimming pared 5 bases from V and 6 bases from J, leaving 17 bases between. There are 15 residues in the CDR3.